This T cell receptor (beta chain) was retrieved from a study of T cell responses to AZD1222 COVID-19 vaccine. Findings and limits, study-wide: Spike as a whole was targeted by vaccine-associated CD4 TCRs, dominant at 160-218 and 743-854. Of spike-specific TCRs, nearly half reportedly target regions left unmutated in variants.

The protocol was immunoSEQ multiplex PCR, while the TCRdb copy is restricted to in-frame clones and leaves out a portion. The sample lists around 99,000 clones, just over 90% occurring once. V was cut by 4 bases and J by 9 bases, with 7 bases left in between. Germline CDR1 MDHEN, CDR2 SYDVKM. This CDR3 contains 11 residues. Points on this clone: No antigen is known for it.

Timing groups of about 4 and about 12 weeks for second doses were pooled. The rearrangement uses TRBV28 and TRBJ2-1; D call uncertain. Material: peripheral blood, obtained 28 days after the second AZD1222 dose. The sequence was obtained from an adult who received the AZD1222 COVID-19 vaccine. As DNA, the CDR3 is TGTGCCAGCAGTTCGATTGCTGAGCAGTTCTTC. This sequence encodes CASSSIAEQFF.